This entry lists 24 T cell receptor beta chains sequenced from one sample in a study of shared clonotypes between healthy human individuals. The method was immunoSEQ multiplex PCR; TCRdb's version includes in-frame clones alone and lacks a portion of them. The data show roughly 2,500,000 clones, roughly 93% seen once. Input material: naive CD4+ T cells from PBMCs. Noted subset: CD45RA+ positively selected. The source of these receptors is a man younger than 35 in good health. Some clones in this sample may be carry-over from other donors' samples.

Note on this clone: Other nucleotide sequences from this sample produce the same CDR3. CDR3 coding DNA: TGTGCCAGCAGCGTATCAGGGAACTATGGCTACACCTTC. Translated, it gives CASSVSGNYGYTF. This chain connects TRBV9 to TRBJ1-2, with a tentative D call TRBD1 (5 bases). V was pared by 1 base and J by 2 bases, with 6 bases between. There are 13 residues in the CDR3. Per the germline V gene, CDR1 is SGDLS and CDR2 is YYNGEE.

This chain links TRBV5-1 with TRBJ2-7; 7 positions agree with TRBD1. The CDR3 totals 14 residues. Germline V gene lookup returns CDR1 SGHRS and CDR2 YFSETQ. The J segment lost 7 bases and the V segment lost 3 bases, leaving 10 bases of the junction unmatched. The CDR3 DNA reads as TGCGCCAGCAGCTCAAACCCTACGGACAGGGAGCAGTACTTC. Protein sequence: CASSSNPTDREQYF.

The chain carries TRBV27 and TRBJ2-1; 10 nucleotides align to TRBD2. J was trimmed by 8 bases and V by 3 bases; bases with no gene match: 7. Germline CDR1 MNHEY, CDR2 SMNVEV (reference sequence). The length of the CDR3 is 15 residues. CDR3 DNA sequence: TGTGCCAGCAGTTTTTTGGCTAGCGGGAGCCATGAGCAGTTCTTC. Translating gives CASSFLASGSHEQFF.

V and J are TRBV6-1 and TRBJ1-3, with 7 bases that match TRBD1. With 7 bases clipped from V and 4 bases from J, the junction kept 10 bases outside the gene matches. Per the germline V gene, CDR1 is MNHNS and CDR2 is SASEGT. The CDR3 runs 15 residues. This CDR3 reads CASKHRDSIGNTIYF. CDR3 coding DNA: TGTGCCAGCAAACACCGGGACAGCATCGGAAACACCATATATTTT.

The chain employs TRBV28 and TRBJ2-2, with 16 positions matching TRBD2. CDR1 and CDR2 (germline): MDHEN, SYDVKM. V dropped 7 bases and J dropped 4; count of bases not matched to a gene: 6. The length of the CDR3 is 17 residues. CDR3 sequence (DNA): TGTGCCAGCACCGGGACTAGCGGGAGGGAGTTCACCGGGGAGCTGTTTTTT. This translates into CASTGTSGREFTGELFF.

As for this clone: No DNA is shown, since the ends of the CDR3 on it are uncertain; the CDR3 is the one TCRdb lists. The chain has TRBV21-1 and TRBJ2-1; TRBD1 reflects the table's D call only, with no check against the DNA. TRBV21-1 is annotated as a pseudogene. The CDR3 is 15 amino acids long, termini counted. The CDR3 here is CANSWGQGAYNEQFF.

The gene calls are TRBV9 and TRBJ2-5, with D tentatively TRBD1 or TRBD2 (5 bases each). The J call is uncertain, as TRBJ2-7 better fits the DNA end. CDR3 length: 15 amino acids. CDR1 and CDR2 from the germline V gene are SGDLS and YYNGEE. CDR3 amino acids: CASSARDGGSYEQYF. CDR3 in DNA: TGTGCCAGCAGTGCCCGGGATGGGGGCTCCTACGAGCAGTACTTC.

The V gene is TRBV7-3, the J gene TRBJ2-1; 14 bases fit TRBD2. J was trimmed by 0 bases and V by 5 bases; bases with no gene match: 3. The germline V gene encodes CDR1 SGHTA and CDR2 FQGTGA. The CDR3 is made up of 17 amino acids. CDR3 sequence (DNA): TGTGCCAGCAGCCGGACTAGCGGGGGGAGCTCCTACAATGAGCAGTTCTTC. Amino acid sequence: CASSRTSGGSSYNEQFF.

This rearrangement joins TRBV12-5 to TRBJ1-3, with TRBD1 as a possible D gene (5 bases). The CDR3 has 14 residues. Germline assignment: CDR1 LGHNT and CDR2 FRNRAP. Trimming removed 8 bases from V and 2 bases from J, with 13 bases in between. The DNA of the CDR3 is TGTGCTAGTTCTGCGGGGCCGGCTGGAAACACCATATATTTT. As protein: CASSAGPAGNTIYF.

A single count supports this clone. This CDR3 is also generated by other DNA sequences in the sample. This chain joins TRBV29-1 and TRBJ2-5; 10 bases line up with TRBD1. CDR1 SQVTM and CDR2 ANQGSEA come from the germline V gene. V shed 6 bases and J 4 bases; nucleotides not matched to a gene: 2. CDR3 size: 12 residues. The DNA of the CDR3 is TGCAGCGTCGGACAGGGGGGAGAGACCCAGTACTTC. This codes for CSVGQGGETQYF. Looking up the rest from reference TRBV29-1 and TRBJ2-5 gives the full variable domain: SAVISQKPSRDICQRGTSLTIQCQVDSQVTMMFWYRQQPGQSLTLIATANQGSEATYESGFVIDKFPISRPNLTFSTLTVSNMSPEDSSIYLCSVGQGGETQYFGPGTRLLVL.

CDR3 loop: CASSVMGEAGYTF. As DNA, the CDR3 is TGTGCCAGCAGTGTCATGGGAGAGGCTGGCTACACCTTC. V gene TRBV2 combines with J gene TRBJ1-2; D ambiguous. The V and J ends lost 4 bases and 7 bases respectively, with 13 bases between them. The CDR3 runs to 13 residues. CDR1 SNHLY and CDR2 FYNNEI come from the germline V gene.

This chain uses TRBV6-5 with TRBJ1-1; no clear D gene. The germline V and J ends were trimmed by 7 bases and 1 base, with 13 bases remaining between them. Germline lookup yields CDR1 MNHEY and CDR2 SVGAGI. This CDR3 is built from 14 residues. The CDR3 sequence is CASTSHGGNTEAFF. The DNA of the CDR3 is TGTGCCAGCACCTCACACGGCGGGAACACTGAAGCTTTCTTT.

CDR3 region: CASSDKGSDEQYF. In nucleotides, the CDR3 is TGTGCCAGCAGCGATAAGGGGTCGGACGAGCAGTACTTC. V and J are TRBV28 and TRBJ2-7, with a possible D match to TRBD1 (5 bases). V was clipped by 6 bases and J by 5 bases, with 14 bases between them. The CDR3 totals 13 residues. Per germline, CDR1 MDHEN and CDR2 SYDVKM.

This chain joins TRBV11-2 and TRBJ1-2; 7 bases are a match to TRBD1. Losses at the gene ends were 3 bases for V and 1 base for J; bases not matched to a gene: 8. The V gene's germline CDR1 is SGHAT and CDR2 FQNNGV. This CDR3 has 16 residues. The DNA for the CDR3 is TGTGCCAGCAGCTTTACTCGACGGGACAGTAACTATGGCTACACCTTC. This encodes CASSFTRRDSNYGYTF. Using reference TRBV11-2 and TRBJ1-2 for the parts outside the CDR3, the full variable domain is EAGVAQSPRYKIIEKRQSVAFWCNPISGHATLYWYQQILGQGPKLLIQFQNNGVVDDSQLPKDRFSAERLKGVDSTLKIQPAKLEDSAVYLCASSFTRRDSNYGYTFGSGTRLTVV.

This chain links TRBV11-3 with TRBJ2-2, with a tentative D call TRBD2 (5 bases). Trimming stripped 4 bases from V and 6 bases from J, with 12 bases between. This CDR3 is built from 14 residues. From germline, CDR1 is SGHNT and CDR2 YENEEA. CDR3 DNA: TGTGCCAGCAGCTCGAGGACTGGGGCCGGGGAGCTGTTTTTT. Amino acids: CASSSRTGAGELFF.

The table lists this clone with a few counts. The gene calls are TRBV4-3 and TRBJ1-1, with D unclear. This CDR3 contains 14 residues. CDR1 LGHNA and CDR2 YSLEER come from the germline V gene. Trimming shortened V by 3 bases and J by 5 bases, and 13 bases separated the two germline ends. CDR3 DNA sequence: TGCGCCAGCAGCCACACACTTATGGAAACTGAAGCTTTCTTT. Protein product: CASSHTLMETEAFF.

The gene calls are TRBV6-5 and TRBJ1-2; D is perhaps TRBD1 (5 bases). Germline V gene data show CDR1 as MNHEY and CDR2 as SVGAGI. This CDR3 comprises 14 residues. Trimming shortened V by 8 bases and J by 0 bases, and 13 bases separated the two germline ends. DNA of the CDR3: TGTGCCAGCGCGTACGACAGTACTAACTATGGCTACACCTTC. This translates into CASAYDSTNYGYTF.

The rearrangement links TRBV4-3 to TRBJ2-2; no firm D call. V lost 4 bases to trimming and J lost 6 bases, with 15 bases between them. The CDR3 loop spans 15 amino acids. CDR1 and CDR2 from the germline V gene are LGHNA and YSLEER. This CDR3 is CASSPQATFSGELFF. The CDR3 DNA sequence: TGCGCCAGCAGCCCCCAGGCCACCTTTTCCGGGGAGCTGTTTTTT.

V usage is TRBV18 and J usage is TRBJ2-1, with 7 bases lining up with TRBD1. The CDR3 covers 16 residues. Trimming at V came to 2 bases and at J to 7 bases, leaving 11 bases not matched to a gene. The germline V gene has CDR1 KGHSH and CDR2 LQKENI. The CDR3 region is CASSPRRGEGANEQFF. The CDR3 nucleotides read TGTGCCAGCTCACCAAGAAGGGGAGAGGGGGCGAATGAGCAGTTCTTC.

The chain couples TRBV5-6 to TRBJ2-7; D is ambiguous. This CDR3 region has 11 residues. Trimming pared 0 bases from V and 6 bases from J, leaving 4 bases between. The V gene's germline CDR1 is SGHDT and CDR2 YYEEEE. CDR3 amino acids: CASSLASEQYF. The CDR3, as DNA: TGTGCCAGCAGCTTGGCCAGCGAGCAGTACTTC.

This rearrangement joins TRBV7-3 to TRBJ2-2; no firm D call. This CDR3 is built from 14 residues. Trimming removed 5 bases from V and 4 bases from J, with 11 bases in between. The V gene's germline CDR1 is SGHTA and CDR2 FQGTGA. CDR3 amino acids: CASSPRLFTGELFF. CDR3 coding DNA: TGTGCCAGCAGCCCCCGTCTTTTCACCGGGGAGCTGTTTTTT.

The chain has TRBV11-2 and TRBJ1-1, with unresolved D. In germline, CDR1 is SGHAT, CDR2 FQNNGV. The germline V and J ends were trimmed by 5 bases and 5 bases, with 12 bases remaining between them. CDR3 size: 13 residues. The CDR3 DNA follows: TGTGCCAGCAGCCCAGGACTTCTTACTGAAGCTTTCTTT. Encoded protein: CASSPGLLTEAFF.

The CDR3 DNA reads TGCGCCAGCAGCCAAGGTGGGCGCCGGAAAACCGGGGAGCTGTTTTTT. The encoded protein is CASSQGGRRKTGELFF. The J gene is TRBJ2-2, the V gene TRBV4-1; no definite D call. CDR3 length: 16 residues. Germline V lookup: CDR1 MGHRA, CDR2 YSYEKL. V lost 1 base and J 5 bases, leaving 14 bases between the germline ends.

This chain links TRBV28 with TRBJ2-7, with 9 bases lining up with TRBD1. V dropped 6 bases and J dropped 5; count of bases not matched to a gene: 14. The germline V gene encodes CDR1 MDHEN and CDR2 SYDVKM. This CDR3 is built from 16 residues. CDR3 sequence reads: CASSNTPGQGSHEQYF. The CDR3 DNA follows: TGTGCCAGCAGCAATACACCGGGACAGGGTTCTCACGAGCAGTACTTC.